The 23 T cell receptor beta chains given below trace back to one sample, sequenced in a study of cytomegalovirus exposure and HLA in healthy donors. Both 60 Vbeta primers and 13 Jbeta primers went into the PCR. Sequencing used immunoSEQ multiplex PCR; TCRdb keeps in-frame clones, though not all of them. Among 33,000 or so clones listed, 90% were seen once. The sample consisted of PBMCs. The receptors stem from a woman between 18 and 29 years old in good health and CMV-seronegative.

The genes are TRBV20-1 and TRBJ1-1, with D possibly being TRBD1 (5 bases). Per the germline V gene, CDR1 is DFQATT and CDR2 is SNEGSKA (reference sequence). The V end was cut by 2 bases, the J end by 8 bases, with 6 bases between. The CDR3 extends over 10 amino acids. CDR3: CSARRQEAFF. The CDR3 DNA reads as TGCAGTGCTAGAAGACAGGAAGCTTTCTTT.

This clone has only one observation. V and J are TRBV28 and TRBJ1-1; D gene uncertain. This CDR3 has 14 residues. Trimming cost V 2 bases and J 3 bases, with 10 bases left between them. The germline gives CDR1 MDHEN, CDR2 SYDVKM. The CDR3 DNA is TGTGCCAGCAGTTTACAAGTTGCGGACACTGAAGCTTTCTTT. Residues: CASSLQVADTEAFF.

J is TRBJ2-1 and V is TRBV7-3; 9 nucleotides line up with TRBD2. There are 15 residues in the CDR3. The junction had 8 bases not matched to a gene; V was cut back by 3 bases and J by 8 bases. Germline V gene lookup returns CDR1 SGHTA and CDR2 FQGTGA. The CDR3 bases are TGTGCCAGCAGCTTTGGGCCTAGCGGGATGTATGAGCAGTTCTTC. It yields the protein CASSFGPSGMYEQFF. Filled out from reference TRBV7-3 and TRBJ2-1, the complete variable domain reads GAGVSQTPSNKVTEKGKYVELRCDPISGHTALYWYRQSLGQGPEFLIYFQGTGAADDSGLPNDRFFAVRPEGSVSTLKIQRTERGDSAVYLCASSFGPSGMYEQFFGPGTRLTVL.

The V and J genes are TRBV5-1 and TRBJ2-1; 10 bases map to TRBD2. After removal of 5 bases from V and 4 bases from J, the junction contained 9 bases not matched to a gene. Germline CDR1 is SGHRS and CDR2 is YFSETQ. CDR3 size: 16 residues. Here the CDR3 DNA reads TGCGCCAGCAGGTTCCTAGCGGGAGTTGCTTACAATGAGCAGTTCTTC. Its translation: CASRFLAGVAYNEQFF.

The chain uses TRBV5-4 and TRBJ1-1; the match to TRBD1 covers 8 bases. V was pared by 0 bases and J by 1 base, with 11 bases of the junction left unmatched. CDR1 and CDR2 from the germline V gene are SGHNT and YYREEE (reference sequence). The CDR3 consists of 18 residues. The CDR3 spells CASSLDFGQGAPNTEAFF. The CDR3 DNA is TGTGCCAGCAGCTTGGATTTCGGGCAGGGGGCGCCGAACACTGAAGCTTTCTTT.

V is TRBV5-1 and J is TRBJ2-4, with 11 bases that match TRBD2. The CDR3 is 16 amino acids. V trimming: 3 bases; J trimming: 2 bases; junction bases outside the gene matches: 4. CDR1 is SGHRS, CDR2 YFSETQ, per germline. The CDR3: CASSSGTSGPKNIQYF. CDR3 DNA sequence: TGCGCCAGCAGCTCCGGGACTAGCGGACCCAAAAACATTCAGTACTTC. The full variable domain, completed using reference TRBV5-1 and TRBJ2-4, is KAGVTQTPRYLIKTRGQQVTLSCSPISGHRSVSWYQQTPGQGLQFLFEYFSETQRNKGNFPGRFSGRQFSNSRSEMNVSTLELGDSALYLCASSSGTSGPKNIQYFGAGTRLSVL.

The CDR3 protein is CASSVGGTDTQYF. The CDR3 DNA reads as TGTGCCAGCAGCGTAGGCGGCACAGATACGCAGTATTTT. The rearrangement links TRBV9 to TRBJ2-3; D remains unclear. Germline CDR1 reads SGDLS; CDR2 reads YYNGEE. V dropped 0 bases and J dropped 1 base, with 3 bases sitting between them. The CDR3 contains 13 residues.

V usage is TRBV2 and J usage is TRBJ2-7; D ambiguous. The germline V gene has CDR1 SNHLY and CDR2 FYNNEI. The ends were cut back, 6 bases at V and 9 bases at J, with 21 bases in the middle. CDR3 length: 14 residues. CDR3 residues: CASSFELFSSGQYF. CDR3 coding DNA: TGTGCCAGCAGCTTCGAGCTGTTCTCTTCAGGGCAGTACTTC.

The chain links TRBV6-4 to TRBJ2-2; D may be TRBD2 (5 bases). Trimming removed 7 bases from V and 7 bases from J, with 22 bases in between. This CDR3 is 16 amino acids long. CDR1 and CDR2 from the germline V gene are MRHNA and SNTAGT. CDR3 bases: TGTGCCAGCAACGCTTCGAGGGTTCCCGAGGGCGGGGAGCTGTTTTTT. It specifies CASNASRVPEGGELFF.

The chain joins TRBV5-1 to TRBJ2-5; 10 bases map to TRBD2. Germline lookup yields CDR1 SGHRS and CDR2 YFSETQ. The CDR3 runs to 16 residues. With V trimmed by 7 bases and J by 5 bases, 14 bases remained unmatched. CDR3 loop: CASDLEAGGPWETQYF. The CDR3, as DNA: TGCGCCAGCGATCTTGAAGCGGGAGGGCCCTGGGAGACCCAGTACTTC.

The chain uses TRBV5-6 and TRBJ2-1, with 8 bases aligning to TRBD2. V shed 0 bases, J shed 7 bases, and the junction held 0 bases outside the gene matches. Germline CDR1 reads SGHDT; CDR2 reads YYEEEE. The length of the CDR3 is 13 residues. DNA of the CDR3: TGTGCCAGCAGCTTGGTAGCGGGGAATGAGCAGTTCTTC. It codes for CASSLVAGNEQFF.

The chain joins TRBV25-1 to TRBJ2-5; D is possibly TRBD2 (6 bases). The germline V and J ends were trimmed by 2 bases and 5 bases, with 18 bases remaining between them. This CDR3 contains 16 residues. Germline V gene lookup returns CDR1 MGHDK and CDR2 SYGVNS. The CDR3 loop reads CASSEAARGLEETQYF. CDR3 coding DNA: TGTGCCAGCAGTGAAGCGGCGCGGGGTCTAGAGGAGACCCAGTACTTC.

The chain employs TRBV12-5 and TRBJ1-2, with TRBD1 matching 7 bases. J was trimmed by 4 bases and V by 1 base; bases with no gene match: 6. The V gene's germline CDR1 is LGHNT and CDR2 FRNRAP. The CDR3 has 15 residues. CDR3 sequence reads: CASGLAGDRLYGYTF. The CDR3 coding sequence is TGTGCTAGTGGTTTGGCGGGGGACAGACTCTATGGCTACACCTTC.

V usage is TRBV20-1 and J usage is TRBJ2-2; D perhaps matches TRBD2 (6 bases). Trimming removed 5 bases at V and 6 bases at J, with 7 bases between. Germline CDR1 reads DFQATT; CDR2 reads SNEGSKA (reference sequence). The CDR3 is made up of 11 amino acids. The CDR3 sequence: CSALAAGELFF. In nucleotides, the CDR3 is TGCAGTGCTTTAGCGGCCGGGGAGCTGTTTTTT.

In the case of this clone: The sample contains more than one DNA sequence encoding this CDR3. The chain employs TRBV7-2 and TRBJ2-5, with D unclear. CDR1 and CDR2 from the germline V gene are SGHTA and FQGNSA. V was cut by 1 base and J by 2 bases, with 5 bases left in between. The CDR3 spans 13 residues. CDR3 sequence (DNA): TGTGCCAGCAGCTTAGGCAGGCAAGAGACCCAGTACTTC. Translated, it gives CASSLGRQETQYF. The complete variable domain, with remaining parts taken from reference TRBV7-2 and TRBJ2-5, reads GAGVSQSPSNKVTEKGKDVELRCDPISGHTALYWYRQSLGQGLEFLIYFQGNSAPDKSGLPSDRFSAERTGGSVSTLTIQRTQQEDSAVYLCASSLGRQETQYFGPGTRLLVL.

The chain employs TRBV19 and TRBJ2-5; TRBD2 matches at 11 bases. Unmatched junction bases numbered 14, after V lost 3 bases and J lost 2 bases. CDR3 length equals 19 residues. Germline loops: CDR1 LNHDA, CDR2 SQIVND (reference sequence). Here the CDR3 reads CASSIEGGRLAGHQETQYF. The DNA for the CDR3 is TGTGCCAGTAGTATTGAAGGGGGAAGACTAGCGGGGCATCAAGAGACCCAGTACTTC. The full variable domain, rest sourced from reference TRBV19 and TRBJ2-5, is DGGITQSPKYLFRKEGQNVTLSCEQNLNHDAMYWYRQDPGQGLRLIYYSQIVNDFQKGDIAEGYSVSREKKESFPLTVTSAQKNPTAFYLCASSIEGGRLAGHQETQYFGPGTRLLVL.

The chain joins TRBV28 to TRBJ2-7; 7 bases align to TRBD1. This CDR3 is built from 15 residues. With V trimmed by 6 bases and J by 4 bases, 12 bases remained unmatched. Germline values: CDR1 MDHEN, CDR2 SYDVKM. The CDR3: CASRSPRDRVYEQYF. CDR3 nucleotide sequence: TGTGCCAGCAGATCCCCCCGTGACAGGGTGTACGAGCAGTACTTC.

The rearrangement links TRBV7-6 to TRBJ2-1, with D possibly being TRBD2 (6 bases). The CDR3 spans 14 residues. Looked up from germline, CDR1 is SGHVS and CDR2 is FNYEAQ. Trimming stripped 8 bases from V and 9 bases from J, with 20 bases between. CDR3 region: CASAPGERYGEQFF. In DNA form, the CDR3 reads TGTGCCAGCGCGCCGGGAGAACGCTACGGTGAGCAGTTCTTC.

Only one count was recorded for this clone. The V and J genes are TRBV28 and TRBJ2-7, with a possible D match to TRBD2 (6 bases). V was shortened by 0 bases and J by 2 bases, with 14 bases between the two germline ends. The CDR3 extends over 16 amino acids. Germline V gene sequence: CDR1 MDHEN, CDR2 SYDVKM. The CDR3, as DNA: TGTGCCAGCAGTTTATGGGGCGGGAATCAGGCCTACGAGCAGTACTTC. Translating gives CASSLWGGNQAYEQYF.

As to this clone: Germline is not matched at one junction end, which may reflect a read error. The J gene is TRBJ2-1, the V gene TRBV7-9, with 10 bases aligning to TRBD2. CDR1 is SEHNR, CDR2 FQNEAQ, per germline (reference sequence). The CDR3 has 16 residues. CDR3 DNA sequence: TGTTCCAGCAGCCCGCCAACTAGCGGGACCTACAATGAGCAGTTCTTC. Translation gives CSSSPPTSGTYNEQFF.

This clone was seen only once. This chain uses TRBV19 with TRBJ1-2; 7 bases fit TRBD1. J gave up 4 bases and V 7 bases, and 9 bases lay outside the gene matches. Per the germline V gene, CDR1 is LNHDA and CDR2 is SQIVND (reference sequence). The CDR3 totals 14 residues. CDR3: CASTDRADIYGYTF. The CDR3 DNA reads TGTGCCAGTACCGACAGGGCGGATATCTATGGCTACACCTTC.

V usage is TRBV10-3 and J usage is TRBJ1-4, with TRBD1 matching 8 bases. Germline CDR1 is ENHRY and CDR2 is SYGVKD. This CDR3 spans 16 amino acids. Trimming cost V 3 bases and J 0 bases; bases outside gene matches: 3. The DNA for the CDR3 is TGTGCCATCAGTGAAGAACAGGGGGCAACTAATGAAAAACTGTTTTTT. This sequence encodes CAISEEQGATNEKLFF.

In DNA form, the CDR3 reads TGTGCCAGCAGCGTAGGCTTCGGGACAGGGTACACCGGGGAGCTGTTTTTT. Translating it yields CASSVGFGTGYTGELFF. The chain links TRBV9 to TRBJ2-2, with TRBD1 identical over 9 bases. V dropped 0 bases and J dropped 3; count of bases not matched to a gene: 6. The CDR3 consists of 17 residues. Germline-derived CDR1 and CDR2 are SGDLS and YYNGEE. Using reference TRBV9 and TRBJ2-2 for the parts outside the CDR3, the full variable domain is DSGVTQTPKHLITATGQRVTLRCSPRSGDLSVYWYQQSLDQGLQFLIQYYNGEERAKGNILERFSAQQFPDLHSELNLSSLELGDSALYFCASSVGFGTGYTGELFFGEGSRLTVL.